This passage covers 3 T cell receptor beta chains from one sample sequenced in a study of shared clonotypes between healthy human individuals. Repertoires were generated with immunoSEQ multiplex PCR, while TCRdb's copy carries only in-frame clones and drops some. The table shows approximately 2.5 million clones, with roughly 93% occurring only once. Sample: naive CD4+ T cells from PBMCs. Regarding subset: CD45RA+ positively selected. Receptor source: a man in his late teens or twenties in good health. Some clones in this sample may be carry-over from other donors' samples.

The CDR3 reads CASKRKPSTNEQFF. DNA of the CDR3: TGTGCCAGTAAACGTAAGCCCTCCACCAATGAGCAGTTCTTC. The J gene is TRBJ2-1, the V gene TRBV6-5; D unresolved. The CDR3 is 14 amino acids. The germline V gene has CDR1 MNHEY and CDR2 SVGAGI. Between the trimmed V and J ends, which lost 9 bases and 6 bases, there was a span of 18 bases.

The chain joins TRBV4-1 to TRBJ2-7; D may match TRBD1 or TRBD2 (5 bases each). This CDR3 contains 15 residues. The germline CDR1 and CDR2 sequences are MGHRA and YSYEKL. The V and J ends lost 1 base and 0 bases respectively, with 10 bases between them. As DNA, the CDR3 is TGCGCCAGCAGCCAAGTGGGGACCCTCTCCTACGAGCAGTACTTC. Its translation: CASSQVGTLSYEQYF.

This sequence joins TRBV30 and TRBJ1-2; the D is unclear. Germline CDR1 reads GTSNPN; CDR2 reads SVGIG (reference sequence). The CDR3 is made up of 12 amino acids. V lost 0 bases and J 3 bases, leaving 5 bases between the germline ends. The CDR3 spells CAWSVQYYGYTF. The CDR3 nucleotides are TGTGCCTGGAGTGTACAGTACTATGGCTACACCTTC. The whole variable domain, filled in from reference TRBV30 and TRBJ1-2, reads SQTIHQWPATLVQPVGSPLSLECTVEGTSNPNLYWYRQAAGRGLQLLFYSVGIGQISSEVPQNLSASRPQDRQFILSSKKLLLSDSGFYLCAWSVQYYGYTFGSGTRLTVV.